What follows are 27 T cell receptor beta chains derived from one specimen sequenced in a study of metastatic and nonmetastatic thyroid tumors. Through MiXCR, TCRdb re-clonotyped the PCR reads. The table has tens of thousands of clones, 13% seen once. All patients were untreated before thyroid surgery. Material: blood. All receptors come from a female donor with papillary thyroid cancer or a benign thyroid nodule (not recorded which). Some clones in this sample may be carry-over from other donors' samples.

This clone was counted ten times or more. Here the CDR3 DNA reads TGTGCCAGCAGCCCTGACCAAGCCAATCAGCCCCAGCATTTT. Amino acid sequence: CASSPDQANQPQHF. The chain combines TRBV2 with TRBJ1-5; unclear D gene. V gave up 6 bases and J gave up 3 bases, with 12 bases separating them. CDR1 SNHLY and CDR2 FYNNEI come from the germline V gene. The CDR3 length is 14 residues.

This clone was seen many times. DNA for the CDR3: TGTGCCAGCAGTGACTCGAAGCTGGGTTCTAACTATGGCTACACCTTC. The encoded protein is CASSDSKLGSNYGYTF. V gene TRBV6-4 combines with J gene TRBJ1-2, with D uncertain. V dropped 0 bases and J dropped 0 bases, with 11 bases sitting between them. This CDR3 comprises 16 residues. The germline gives CDR1 MRHNA, CDR2 SNTAGT.

This clone was observed many times. The sample carries other DNA sequences with the same CDR3. The gene calls are TRBV3-1 and TRBJ2-5; D gene ambiguous. Germline values: CDR1 LGHDT, CDR2 YNNKEL (reference sequence). The germline V and J ends were trimmed by 2 bases and 6 bases, with 10 bases remaining between them. The CDR3 covers 13 residues. The CDR3 region has the DNA TGTGCCAGCAGCCAAACCCTCGATCAGACCCAGTACTTC. It codes for CASSQTLDQTQYF.

Worth noting for this clone: A much larger clonotype is one base distant, so this may be a read error. V gene TRBV3-1 combines with J gene TRBJ2-1; tentative D call: TRBD1 (6 bases). Germline assignment: CDR1 LGHDT and CDR2 YNNKEL (reference sequence). This CDR3 is built from 14 residues. The CDR3 coding sequence is TGTGCCAGCAGCCAACCGGGACACGGCAATAAGCAGTTCTTC. This translates into CASSQPGHGNKQFF.

This clone was counted at least ten times. The CDR3 DNA is TGTGCCAGCAGTAGGAGTACTTACAATGGCTACACCTTC. The encoded protein is CASSRSTYNGYTF. This chain joins TRBV6-2 or TRBV6-3 and TRBJ1-2; the D is unclear. CDR1 is MNHEY and CDR2 is SVGEGT in the germline V gene. V shed 5 bases and J shed 6 bases, with 13 bases lying between them. CDR3 length: 13 amino acids.

The sample holds many counts of this clone. The V and J genes are TRBV2 and TRBJ2-1; 8 bases map to TRBD2. Germline loops: CDR1 SNHLY, CDR2 FYNNEI. The V and J ends lost 6 bases and 3 bases, in that order; junction bases with no gene match: 4. CDR3 size: 14 residues. Here the CDR3 DNA reads TGTGCCAGCAGAGGACTAGCTGACTACAATGAGCAGTTCTTC. Amino acid sequence: CASRGLADYNEQFF. The full variable domain, with the rest looked up from reference TRBV2 and TRBJ2-1, is EPEVTQTPSHQVTQMGQEVILRCVPISNHLYFYWYRQILGQKVEFLVSFYNNEISEKSEIFDDQFSVERPDGSNFTLKIRSTKLEDSAMYFCASRGLADYNEQFFGPGTRLTVL.

The DNA of the CDR3 is TGCGCCAGCAGCCAGTACCGGGACATATCCTACGAGCAGTACTTC. This sequence encodes CASSQYRDISYEQYF. The genes are TRBV4-3 and TRBJ2-7; perhaps TRBD1 as D (6 bases). This CDR3 has 15 residues. CDR1 and CDR2 from the germline V gene are LGHNA and YSLEER. Trimming removed 3 bases from V and 1 base from J, with 13 bases in between.

To note about this clone: Since no conserved phenylalanine or tryptophan closes the CDR3, a read error is the likely cause. The chain carries TRBV5-8 and TRBJ2-7; 7 nucleotides line up with TRBD2. Germline CDR1 reads SGHTS; CDR2 reads YDEGEE. The CDR3 length is 15 residues. Germline trimming cut 10 bases from V and 3 bases from J; bases unmatched to any gene: 16. CDR3 coding DNA: TGTGCCGAGGACGTAACCGACTCGGGGGGCTACGAGCAGTACCTC. The encoded protein is CAEDVTDSGGYEQYL.

This clone was detected many times. The chain couples TRBV2 to TRBJ2-1; possible D gene TRBD1, 5 bases. V was clipped by 5 bases and J by 3 bases, with 14 bases between them. CDR3 length: 15 residues. The V gene's germline CDR1 is SNHLY and CDR2 FYNNEI. The CDR3 sequence is CASSPVGRSYNEQFF. In DNA, the CDR3 is TGTGCCAGCAGTCCCGTGGGGCGGAGCTACAATGAGCAGTTCTTC.

This clone was seen only once. The chain combines TRBV5-1 with TRBJ2-3, with 8 bases fitting TRBD1. This CDR3 comprises 14 residues. Per germline, CDR1 SGHRS and CDR2 YFSETQ. V lost 4 bases to trimming and J lost 11 bases; unmatched junction nucleotides: 12. CDR3 DNA: TGCGCCAGCAGCCGTGGGACCGATGGACAGGGGCAGTATTTT. Translating it yields CASSRGTDGQGQYF.

The chain recombines TRBV7-3 with TRBJ2-2, with 8 bases fitting TRBD2. This CDR3 has 17 amino acids. Germline V gene sequence: CDR1 SGHTA, CDR2 FQGTGA. Trimming removed 4 bases from V and 4 bases from J; junction bases left unmatched: 11. The CDR3 protein is CASSWGPAGDSTGELFF. The CDR3 DNA is TGTGCCAGCAGCTGGGGGCCAGCGGGAGATAGCACCGGGGAGCTGTTTTTT.

Points on this clone: One base away lies a much larger clone, so this may be a sequencing read error. This sequence joins TRBV5-6 and TRBJ2-3; D is unresolved. The CDR3 loop spans 14 amino acids. CDR1 is SGHDT, CDR2 YYEEEE, per germline. V lost 4 bases to trimming and J lost 4 bases, with 13 bases between them. CDR3 region: CASSRTGSADTQYF. CDR3 nucleotide sequence: TGTGCCAGCAGCCGAACCGGAAGCGCAGATACGCAGTATTTT. The variable domain in full, completed from reference TRBV5-6 and TRBJ2-3, reads DAGVTQSPTHLIKTRGQQVTLRCSPKSGHDTVSWYQQALGQGPQFIFQYYEEEERQRGNFPDRFSGHQFPNYSSELNVNALLLGDSALYLCASSRTGSADTQYFGPGTRLTVL.

The chain links TRBV11-1 to TRBJ1-3, with a weak D call TRBD1 (6 bases). Deletions cut 5 bases from V and 2 bases from J, with 22 bases between. In germline, CDR1 is SGHAT, CDR2 FQDESV (reference sequence). This CDR3 is built from 18 residues. CDR3 coding DNA: TGTGCCAGCAGCCCCCTCCGTGCAGGGGAAAGACCTGGAAACACCATATATTTT. Its protein is CASSPLRAGERPGNTIYF.

This clone has ten or more counts. This chain connects TRBV12-3 or TRBV12-4 to TRBJ1-2, with D unclear. This CDR3 is 12 amino acids long. V was cut by 4 bases and J by 8 bases, with 11 bases left in between. DNA of the CDR3: TGTGCCAGCAGTTCCGGGAGGAGGGGCTACACCTTC. Translating gives CASSSGRRGYTF.

In its sample, this clone was seen many times. The chain recombines TRBV12-3 or TRBV12-4 with TRBJ1-3; TRBD1 agrees at 7 bases. Germline trimming cut 6 bases from V and 0 bases from J; bases unmatched to any gene: 8. The CDR3 is 16 amino acids. The chain's CDR3 is CASRSGTEFSGNTIYF. The CDR3 nucleotides are TGTGCCAGCAGGTCCGGGACAGAGTTCTCTGGAAACACCATATATTTT.

This clone was seen repeatedly, ten times or more. The chain links TRBV6-2 or TRBV6-3 to TRBJ2-5; 7 positions match TRBD2. V lost 2 bases, J lost 1 base, and 13 bases stayed unmatched. The length of the CDR3 is 18 residues. Germline CDR1 is MNHEY and CDR2 is SVGEGT. This CDR3 is CASSYRASGKAAQETQYF. CDR3 coding DNA: TGTGCCAGCAGTTACAGGGCTAGCGGAAAAGCTGCCCAAGAGACCCAGTACTTC.

The J gene is TRBJ2-7, the V gene TRBV4-1; 7 bases are shared with TRBD1. This CDR3 contains 15 residues. The junction had 7 bases not matched to a gene; V was cut back by 4 bases and J by 1 base. Germline V gives CDR1 MGHRA, CDR2 YSYEKL. In DNA, the CDR3 is TGCGCCAGCAGCCCAAGTCCGGGACAGTCCTACGAGCAGTACTTC. Translating it yields CASSPSPGQSYEQYF.

This clone was found many times. The chain employs TRBV6-1 and TRBJ2-2; perhaps TRBD2 as D (6 bases). This CDR3 has 15 residues. Germline V gives CDR1 MNHNS, CDR2 SASEGT. V lost 7 bases and J lost 4, with 16 bases in between. Here the CDR3 reads CASTPGVFLTGELFF. The CDR3 region has the DNA TGTGCCAGCACCCCGGGGGTTTTCCTCACCGGGGAGCTGTTTTTT.

The chain couples TRBV20-1 to TRBJ2-1; D possibly uses TRBD1 or TRBD2 (5 bases each). Germline lookup yields CDR1 DFQATT and CDR2 SNEGSKA (reference sequence). This CDR3 comprises 14 residues. Trimming stripped 5 bases from V and 6 bases from J, with 17 bases between. CDR3 protein: CSALGALRSNEQFF. DNA for the CDR3: TGCAGTGCTCTCGGGGCGCTTAGGTCCAATGAGCAGTTCTTC.

This clone was observed many times. The sample has other DNA sequences that encode this CDR3 too. The rearrangement uses TRBV4-1 and TRBJ1-5; D may be TRBD1 (5 bases). Deletions cut 4 bases from V and 9 bases from J, with 16 bases between. The CDR3 is 14 amino acids. Germline loops: CDR1 MGHRA, CDR2 YSYEKL. CDR3 bases: TGCGCCAGCAGCCCCGGGACGTTAAGTGGGCCCCAGCATTTT. Protein sequence: CASSPGTLSGPQHF.

In its sample, this clone was seen many times. The CDR3: CASSPYGGANSGANVLTF. CDR3 nucleotide sequence: TGTGCCAGCTCACCATATGGAGGAGCTAACTCTGGGGCCAACGTCCTGACTTTC. This chain uses TRBV18 with TRBJ2-6, with D perhaps TRBD2 (5 bases). CDR1 and CDR2 from the germline V gene are KGHSH and LQKENI. Trimming took 2 bases from V and 0 from J, leaving 14 bases between them. There are 18 residues in the CDR3.

This clone was picked up many times. The chain uses TRBV9 and TRBJ2-3; 9 bases match TRBD2. Germline values: CDR1 SGDLS, CDR2 YYNGEE. V dropped 4 bases and J dropped 5; count of bases not matched to a gene: 8. This CDR3 is built from 15 residues. The CDR3 sequence is CASSPLAGGGDTQYF. The CDR3 DNA reads TGTGCCAGCAGCCCTCTTGCGGGAGGGGGAGATACGCAGTATTTT.

The table lists this clone with many counts. Other nucleotide sequences from this sample produce the same CDR3. CDR3: CATSSTTDGDSLNQPQHF. The DNA of the CDR3 is TGTGCCACCAGCAGTACCACAGACGGGGACAGCCTCAACCAGCCCCAGCATTTT. The chain couples TRBV15 to TRBJ1-5; 7 bases are a match to TRBD1. The CDR3 is 18 amino acids. The junction had 18 bases not matched to a gene; V was cut back by 3 bases and J by 7 bases. CDR1 and CDR2 (germline): LNHNV, YYDKDF (reference sequence).

This clone was detected ten times or more. The chain employs TRBV20-1 and TRBJ1-2; 7 nucleotides agree with TRBD1. CDR3 size: 14 residues. After removal of 1 base from V and 2 bases from J, the junction contained 4 bases not matched to a gene. CDR1 and CDR2 (germline): DFQATT, SNEGSKA (reference sequence). The CDR3 sequence: CSARGTGENYGYTF. The CDR3 DNA reads TGCAGTGCTAGAGGGACAGGCGAAAACTATGGCTACACCTTC.

The chain recombines TRBV12-3 or TRBV12-4 with TRBJ2-2; possible D gene TRBD2, 5 bases. The germline V and J ends were trimmed by 1 base and 5 bases, with 11 bases remaining between them. The CDR3 runs to 15 residues. CDR3 in DNA: TGTGCCAGCAGTTTAGGGCTCGGCGGGACCGGGGAGCTGTTTTTT. Amino acid sequence: CASSLGLGGTGELFF.

At least ten counts were recorded for this clone. The chain is built from TRBV29-1 and TRBJ1-1, with no clear D. The V end lost 4 bases, the J end lost 12 bases, and 18 bases lay between the germline ends. The CDR3 has 12 amino acids. Germline CDR1 reads SQVTM; CDR2 reads ANQGSEA. CDR3 nucleotides: TGCAGCGTTGCACACCGGCCCGAGGGAACTTTCTTT. Protein: CSVAHRPEGTFF.

There are a few counts of this clone. Sequence at one end of the junction differs from germline and may be a read error. The rearrangement joins TRBV15 to TRBJ2-7; 7 bases are shared with TRBD1. The CDR3 extends over 13 amino acids. Germline V gene data show CDR1 as LNHNV and CDR2 as YYDKDF (reference sequence). The CDR3 sequence is CATSRGQGYKQYF. Here the CDR3 DNA reads TGTGCCACCAGCAGAGGACAGGGCTACAAGCAGTACTTC.